This record covers a single T cell receptor (beta chain). As yet, its antigen is unknown. Primers: 60 Vbeta forward and 13 Jbeta reverse. Profiled with immunoSEQ multiplex PCR; TCRdb holds only in-frame clones, not every one. The sample contains around 150,000 clones, approximately 80% of which appear only once. This specimen belongs to a study of cytomegalovirus exposure and HLA in healthy donors. Study-wide results and limits: Sequencing likely produced, as an artifact, a cluster of highly shared sequence variants. In a later analysis, HLA-associated beta chains showed higher expansion and lower generation probabilities than comparable chains.

V dropped 1 base and J dropped 5 bases, with 14 bases sitting between them. This CDR3 spans 15 amino acids. Germline V CDR1 and CDR2: WSHSY, SAAADI. The chain joins TRBV10-2 to TRBJ1-1; D is undetermined. The source is a woman in her 50s in good health and CMV-seronegative. Sequenced material: PBMCs. The CDR3 spells CASSEFGVGLTEAFF. Here the CDR3 DNA reads TGCGCCAGCAGTGAGTTCGGGGTAGGCTTGACTGAAGCTTTCTTT.